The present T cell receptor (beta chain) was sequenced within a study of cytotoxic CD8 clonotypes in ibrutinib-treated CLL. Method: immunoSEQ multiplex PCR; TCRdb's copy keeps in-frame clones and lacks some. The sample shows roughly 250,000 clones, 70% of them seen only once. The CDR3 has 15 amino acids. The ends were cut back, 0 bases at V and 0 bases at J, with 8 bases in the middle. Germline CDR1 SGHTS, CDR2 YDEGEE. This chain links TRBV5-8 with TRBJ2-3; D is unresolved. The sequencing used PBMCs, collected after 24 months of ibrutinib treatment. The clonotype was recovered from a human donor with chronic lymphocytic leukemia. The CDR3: CASSLVAVSTDTQYF. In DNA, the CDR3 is TGTGCCAGCAGCTTGGTGGCCGTAAGCACAGATACGCAGTATTTT.